The 18 T cell receptor beta chains given below trace back to one sample, sequenced in a study of molecular identifiers for immune sequencing clone quantification. TCRdb used MiXCR to reprocess the PCR reads, holding one entry per CDR3 protein. The sample has about 510,000 distinct CDR3 sequences; approximately 25% are singletons. Sequenced material: naive CD8+ T cells from blood, with Jurkat cell RNA spiked in. The subset is: FACS-sorted CD8+CD4-CCR7+CD45RA+ naive T cells. All receptors derive from a human donor in good health. Some libraries in this study had Jurkat cell RNA spiked in.

This clonotype occurred many times. The V gene is TRBV11-2, the J gene TRBJ2-3, with 7 bases aligning to TRBD2. With 3 bases clipped from V and 2 bases from J, the junction kept 5 bases outside the gene matches. This CDR3 is built from 15 residues. Germline CDR1 SGHAT, CDR2 FQNNGV. CDR3 residues: CASSLGGGPTDTQYF. The CDR3 DNA is TGTGCCAGCAGCTTGGGCGGGGGACCCACAGATACGCAGTATTTT.

Concerning this clonotype: A much larger clonotype is one base distant, so this may be a read error. This chain joins TRBV7-6 and TRBJ2-7; perhaps TRBD2 as D (5 bases). This CDR3 is built from 13 residues. CDR1 is SGHVS and CDR2 is FNYEAQ in the germline V gene. The CDR3 spells CASSFSEGYELYF. CDR3 sequence (DNA): TGTGCCAGCAGCTTCAGCGAGGGATACGAGCTGTACTTC.

The chain recombines TRBV6-6 with TRBJ2-7; tentative D call: TRBD1 (5 bases). The CDR3 has 16 amino acids. Trimming took off 0 bases at V and 3 bases at J, with 15 bases between the two ends. CDR1 is MNHNY and CDR2 is SVGAGI in the germline V gene (reference sequence). CDR3 amino acids: CASSYSPTEGRYEQYF. The CDR3 coding sequence is TGTGCCAGCAGTTACTCGCCGACAGAAGGACGCTACGAGCAGTACTTC.

This clonotype was seen a handful of times. The rearrangement uses TRBV6-5 and TRBJ2-7, with TRBD2 matching 9 bases. The CDR3 is 14 amino acids. Germline CDR1 MNHEY, CDR2 SVGAGI. Unmatched junction bases numbered 0, after V lost 1 base and J lost 2 bases. The CDR3 loop reads CASSYLAGAYEQYF. CDR3 DNA: TGTGCCAGCAGTTACTTAGCGGGGGCCTACGAGCAGTACTTC.

This clonotype has more than one count but fewer than ten. V is TRBV6-1 and J is TRBJ2-7; 7 bases map to TRBD1. The CDR3 consists of 15 residues. The junction had 12 bases not matched to a gene; V was cut back by 6 bases and J by 4 bases. Germline V gene lookup returns CDR1 MNHNS and CDR2 SASEGT. The CDR3 region is CASRVAGTEAYEQYF. The CDR3 nucleotides are TGTGCCAGCAGGGTTGCCGGGACAGAGGCTTACGAGCAGTACTTC.

The chain is built from TRBV21-1 and TRBJ2-2; TRBD1 is the table's D call, not checked against the DNA. TRBV21-1 is described as a pseudogene. This CDR3 comprises 17 residues. Here the CDR3 reads CASTAPPTGVRPGELFF. The DNA for the CDR3 is TGTGCCAGCACCGCTCCACCGACAGGGGTGCGACCCGGGGAGCTGTTTTTT.

The chain carries TRBV27 and TRBJ2-7; TRBD1 aligns across 8 bases. J was trimmed by 9 bases and V by 0 bases; bases with no gene match: 10. This CDR3 region has 15 residues. CDR1 and CDR2 (germline): MNHEY, SMNVEV (reference sequence). CDR3 residues: CASSLSGQGPGGQYF. Here the CDR3 DNA reads TGTGCCAGCAGTTTATCCGGACAGGGCCCAGGAGGGCAGTACTTC.

The sample holds many counts of this clonotype. V gene TRBV30 combines with J gene TRBJ2-3, with D possibly being TRBD1 (6 bases). Trimming removed 3 bases at V and 2 bases at J, with 18 bases between. Germline CDR1 and CDR2: GTSNPN and SVGIG (reference sequence). The CDR3 is 16 residues long. The CDR3 nucleotides read TGTGCCTGGAGCCCAGGGGTCCCGAGTATCACAGATACGCAGTATTTT. It codes for CAWSPGVPSITDTQYF.

The chain links TRBV7-9 to TRBJ2-4; D gene uncertain. This CDR3 is built from 12 residues. The ends were cut back, 4 bases at V and 7 bases at J, with 8 bases in the middle. Germline CDR1 reads SEHNR; CDR2 reads FQNEAQ (reference sequence). The CDR3 DNA follows: TGTGCCAGCAGCTCCCGGGTCAACATTCAGTACTTC. Its protein product is CASSSRVNIQYF.

Points on this clonotype: Likely a read error: the CDR3 ends without its conserved phenylalanine or tryptophan. The V call is TRBV4-3, the J call TRBJ2-3, with 10 bases that match TRBD2. J gave up 1 base and V 0 bases, and 4 bases lay outside the gene matches. The CDR3 extends over 17 amino acids. Germline loops: CDR1 LGHNA, CDR2 YSLEER. CDR3 nucleotides: TGCGCCAGCAGCCAAGACCCGCTAGCGGGGGGCACAGATACGCAGTATTTA. Protein product: CASSQDPLAGGTDTQYL.

The genes are TRBV27 and TRBJ2-3; 8 bases are a match to TRBD2. The ends lost 5 bases at V and 2 bases at J; junction bases unmatched: 9. CDR3 length: 16 amino acids. Germline CDR1 MNHEY, CDR2 SMNVEV (reference sequence). CDR3 amino acids: CASSESLAGTTDTQYF. The CDR3 DNA reads TGTGCCAGCAGTGAAAGTTTAGCGGGGACCACAGATACGCAGTATTTT.

This clonotype was picked up a small number of times. V gene TRBV20-1 combines with J gene TRBJ2-5; D is possibly TRBD1 (5 bases). This CDR3 region has 15 residues. Trimming took off 0 bases at V and 6 bases at J, with 17 bases between the two ends. From germline, CDR1 is DFQATT and CDR2 SNEGSKA (reference sequence). As DNA, the CDR3 is TGCAGTGCTAGAGATCTACAGGAGATAGGGAAGACCCAGTACTTC. Protein sequence: CSARDLQEIGKTQYF.

In regard to this clonotype: This may be a read error, as it is one base from a much larger clone. The chain is built from TRBV20-1 and TRBJ2-2, with TRBD2 matching 16 bases. Germline CDR1 reads DFQATT; CDR2 reads SNEGSKA (reference sequence). The CDR3 extends over 19 amino acids. For the CDR3, the DNA is TGCAGTGCTAGAGATTGGGGACTAGCGGGAGGGGAGAACACCGGGGAGCTGCTTTTT. Protein sequence: CSARDWGLAGGENTGELLF.

This clonotype was recorded only once. V gene TRBV6-2 or TRBV6-3 combines with J gene TRBJ2-3; D is undetermined. V gave up 0 bases and J gave up 0 bases, with 22 bases separating them. The CDR3 length is 20 residues. CDR1 and CDR2 from the germline V gene are MNHEY and SVGEGT. The CDR3, as DNA: TGTGCCAGCAGTTACTCCCCCGGCAGCGAGAGGCCTCTTAGCACAGATACGCAGTATTTT. It codes for CASSYSPGSERPLSTDTQYF.

The chain couples TRBV4-3 to TRBJ1-1; D is unresolved. V was pared by 0 bases and J by 7 bases, with 15 bases between. Germline loops: CDR1 LGHNA, CDR2 YSLEER. CDR3 length equals 15 residues. The CDR3 DNA sequence: TGCGCCAGCAGCCAAGATCCGGGTGTGCCTTATGAAGCTTTCTTT. Translation gives CASSQDPGVPYEAFF.

The V gene is TRBV9, the J gene TRBJ2-5; tentatively, D is TRBD1 or TRBD2 (5 bases each). Germline CDR1 is SGDLS and CDR2 is YYNGEE. This CDR3 comprises 14 residues. Between the trimmed V and J ends, which lost 3 bases and 5 bases, there was a span of 14 bases. This CDR3 reads CASSGGTDWETQYF. The CDR3 DNA sequence: TGTGCCAGCAGCGGGGGGACCGATTGGGAGACCCAGTACTTC.

Only a few counts were recorded for this clonotype. The V gene is TRBV6-2 or TRBV6-3, the J gene TRBJ2-7; TRBD2 agrees at 7 bases. Germline V CDR1 and CDR2: MNHEY, SVGEGT. The CDR3 sequence is 15 residues long. With V trimmed by 2 bases and J by 2 bases, 6 bases remained unmatched. Here the CDR3 reads CASSYGRGTTYEQYF. The CDR3 DNA is TGTGCCAGCAGTTACGGTAGAGGGACTACCTACGAGCAGTACTTC.

The table lists this clonotype with many counts. The V gene is TRBV7-9, the J gene TRBJ2-7, with 7 bases fitting TRBD2. The CDR3 contains 17 residues. The V segment lost 0 bases and the J segment 3 bases; nucleotides outside the gene matches: 11. Per germline, CDR1 SEHNR and CDR2 FQNEAQ (reference sequence). The CDR3 region is CASSLAAAGGSSYEQYF. DNA for the CDR3: TGTGCCAGCAGCTTAGCCGCCGCGGGCGGGAGTAGCTACGAGCAGTACTTC.